Listed below are T cell receptor beta chains from one sample, sequenced in a study of blood T cell repertoires in COVID-19. Repertoires were generated with immunoSEQ multiplex PCR, while TCRdb's copy carries only in-frame clones and drops some. The data hold about 280,000 clones, with 89% observed a single time. The sequencing sample was made of peripheral blood. The source of these receptors is a man in his fifties or sixties with acute or convalescent COVID-19. The CDR3 runs from the conserved cysteine through the conserved F or W. A D gene is named only where the DNA matches it firmly. Size is omitted from some rows. Given values are once, few, many or a class for expanded clones.

V gene	D gene	clone size	J gene	CDR3 protein	CDR3 DNA
TRBV5-1	NA	NA	TRBJ1-4	CASSLTAATTNEKLFF	TGCGCCAGCAGCTTGACGGCAGCGACAACTAATGAAAAACTGTTTTTT
TRBV30	TRBD1	NA	TRBJ1-6	CAWSPGQDSPLHF	TGTGCCTGGAGTCCCGGACAGGATTCACCCCTCCACTTT
TRBV3-1/TRBV3-2	NA	NA	TRBJ1-2	CASSLQTYGYTF	TGTGCCAGCAGCCTACAGACCTATGGCTACACCTTC
TRBV2	NA	NA	TRBJ1-1	CASRNPGLTEAFF	TGTGCCAGCAGAAACCCTGGGCTCACTGAAGCTTTCTTT
TRBV5-1	NA	NA	TRBJ2-2	CASSPRTGDNTGELFF	TGCGCCAGCAGCCCGAGGACTGGAGACAACACCGGGGAGCTGTTTTTT
TRBV7-9	NA	NA	TRBJ2-1	CASSLSTYNEQFF	TGTGCCAGCAGCTTATCTACCTACAATGAGCAGTTCTTC
TRBV27	TRBD1	NA	TRBJ1-6	CASSYTRRGQSPLHF	TGTGCCAGCAGTTACACCCGAAGGGGGCAATCACCCCTCCACTTT
TRBV6-5	NA	NA	TRBJ1-3	CASSYSNSGNTIYF	TGTGCCAGCAGTTACTCGAATAGTGGAAACACCATATATTTT
TRBV6-1	NA	NA	TRBJ2-7	CASSDALAGPPYEQYF	TGTGCCAGCAGTGATGCCTTGGCGGGGCCCCCCTACGAGCAGTACTTC
TRBV10-3	TRBD1	NA	TRBJ1-1	CAISESKGQYTEAFF	TGTGCCATCAGTGAGTCTAAGGGACAGTACACTGAAGCTTTCTTT
TRBV19	NA	NA	TRBJ2-7	CASTHGYEQYF	TGTGCCAGTACCCACGGGTACGAGCAGTACTTC
TRBV27	NA	NA	TRBJ1-2	CASSPRQVFPSSYGYTF	TGTGCCAGCAGTCCGCGACAGGTCTTTCCATCCTCCTATGGCTACACCTTC
TRBV9	TRBD1	NA	TRBJ2-2	CASRAGQGAQTGELFF	TGTGCCAGCAGGGCTGGGCAGGGGGCGCAGACCGGGGAGCTGTTTTTT
TRBV19	NA	NA	TRBJ1-2	CASSIVAGNYGYTF	TGTGCCAGTAGTATAGTGGCCGGGAACTATGGCTACACCTTC
TRBV13	NA	NA	TRBJ1-1	CASSLGRGWNTEAFF	TGTGCCAGCAGCTTGGGGCGGGGGTGGAACACTGAAGCTTTCTTT
TRBV6-1	NA	NA	TRBJ1-2	CASSEDAEPGGYTF	TGTGCCAGCAGTGAAGATGCGGAGCCCGGCGGCTACACCTTC
TRBV2	NA	once	TRBJ1-1	CASTGPGKEAFF	TGTGCCAGCACGGGCCCGGGGAAAGAAGCTTTCTTT